This TCR beta chain comes out of a study of OX40 agonist ivuxolimab in advanced cancers. Study results and caveats: The study found that CD8+ T cells averaged more expanded clones than CD4+. Some patients who did not respond also had low normalized T-cell clonal expansion.

Assay used: immunoSEQ multiplex PCR; TCRdb lists only in-frame clones, some missing. The table lists around 15,000 clones, around 92% of them singletons. Germline V gene sequence: CDR1 SGHDT, CDR2 YYEEEE. This CDR3 is built from 15 residues. V was clipped by 4 bases and J by 3 bases; unmatched bases: 9. Worth noting for this clone: Its antigen is undetermined.

This sequence joins TRBV5-6 and TRBJ2-7; 8 positions agree with TRBD1. The sequence derives from an adult with an advanced solid tumor such as melanoma, head and neck, liver or kidney cancer. The sequenced sample was CD4+ or CD8+ T cells sorted from blood, obtained in a trial of the OX40 agonist ivuxolimab. CDR3 in amino acids: CASSGQGQALYEQYF. The CDR3 DNA is TGTGCCAGCAGCGGCCAGGGACAGGCCCTCTACGAGCAGTACTTC.